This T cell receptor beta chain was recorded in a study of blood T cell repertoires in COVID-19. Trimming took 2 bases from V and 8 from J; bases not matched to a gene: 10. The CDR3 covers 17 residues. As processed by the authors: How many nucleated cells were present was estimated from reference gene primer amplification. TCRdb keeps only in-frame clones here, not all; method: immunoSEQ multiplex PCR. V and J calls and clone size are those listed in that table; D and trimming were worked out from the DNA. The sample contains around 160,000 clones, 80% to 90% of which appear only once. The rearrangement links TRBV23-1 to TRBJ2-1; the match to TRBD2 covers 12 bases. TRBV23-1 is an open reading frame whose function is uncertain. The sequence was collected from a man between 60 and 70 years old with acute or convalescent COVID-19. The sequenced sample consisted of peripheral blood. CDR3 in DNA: TGCGCCAGCAGTCAAGGTGCTAGCGGGAGGGTCGGGTATGAGCAGTTCTTC. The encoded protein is CASSQGASGRVGYEQFF.